This TCR beta chain was recovered during a study of blood T cell repertoires in COVID-19. Study information: Spain, Italy and the United States supplied samples that represented acute and convalescent COVID-19. PBMCs, B-cell-depleted T cells, or T cells were the source of the cDNA or gDNA that made up the material.

The CDR3 runs to 13 residues. CDR1 and CDR2 (germline): MNHEY, SVGAGI. V gave up 7 bases and J gave up 6 bases; unmatched junction bases: 3. How the authors handled the data: Estimation of nucleated cell counts was performed using reference gene primer amplification. The data were produced by immunoSEQ multiplex PCR, yet TCRdb's version contains in-frame clones alone and is incomplete. V and J calls and clone size are given by that table; D and trimming were obtained from the DNA. This table has approximately 82,000 clones, 80% to 90% appearing once. Sequencing was performed on peripheral blood. The chain joins TRBV6-5 to TRBJ1-6, with 7 nucleotides matching TRBD1. This clonotype was sampled from a human donor in a cohort sampled during active COVID-19. The CDR3 spells CASMHRGNSPLHF. In nucleotides, the CDR3 is TGTGCCAGCATGCACAGGGGTAATTCACCCCTCCACTTT.